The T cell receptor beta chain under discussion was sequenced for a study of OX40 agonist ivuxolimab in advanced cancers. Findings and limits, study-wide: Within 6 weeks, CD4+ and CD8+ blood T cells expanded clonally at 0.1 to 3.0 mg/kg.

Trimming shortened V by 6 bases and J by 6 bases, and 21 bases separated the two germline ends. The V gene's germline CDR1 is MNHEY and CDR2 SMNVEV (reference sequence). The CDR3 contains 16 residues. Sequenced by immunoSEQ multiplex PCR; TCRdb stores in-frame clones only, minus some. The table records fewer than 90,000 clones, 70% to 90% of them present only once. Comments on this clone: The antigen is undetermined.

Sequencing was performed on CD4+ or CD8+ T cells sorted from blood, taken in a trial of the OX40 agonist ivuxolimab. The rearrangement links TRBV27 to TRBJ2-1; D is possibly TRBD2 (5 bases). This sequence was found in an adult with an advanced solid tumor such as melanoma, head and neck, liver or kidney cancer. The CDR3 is CASRNPDFSPSNEQFF. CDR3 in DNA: TGTGCCAGCAGGAATCCGGACTTCTCACCTTCCAATGAGCAGTTCTTC.